These 21 T cell receptor beta chains originate from one sample sequenced in a study of blood T cell repertoires in COVID-19. Using immunoSEQ multiplex PCR, the repertoire was profiled, and TCRdb retains in-frame clones only, with some absent. This sample has around 260,000 clones, with about 88% found just once. Sequencing used peripheral blood. The receptors shown here come from a man aged 25-45 years with active or convalescent COVID-19.

The chain uses TRBV3-1 (or the pseudogene TRBV3-2) and TRBJ2-2, with 7 bases aligning to TRBD2. Germline V gene data show CDR1 as LGHDT and CDR2 as YNNKEL (reference sequence). The CDR3 has 16 residues. Trimming at V came to 4 bases and at J to 4 bases, leaving 9 bases not matched to a gene. CDR3 in amino acids: CASSPESGVVTGELFF. The CDR3 DNA reads TGTGCCAGCAGCCCAGAAAGCGGGGTTGTCACCGGGGAGCTGTTTTTT.

V usage is TRBV19 and J usage is TRBJ1-1, with unresolved D. Trimming left V 4 bases short and J 8 bases short, with 23 bases between. This CDR3 is 16 amino acids long. Germline V gene lookup returns CDR1 LNHDA and CDR2 SQIVND (reference sequence). CDR3 nucleotides: TGTGCCAGTAGTAAACTCCGGGCCCAAACGAGGGCCGAAGCTTTCTTT. Encoded protein: CASSKLRAQTRAEAFF.

This chain links TRBV7-6 with TRBJ2-7, with D possibly being TRBD2 (7 bases). Germline CDR1 and CDR2: SGHVS and FNYEAQ. This CDR3 contains 16 residues. V was shortened by 6 bases and J by 2 bases, with 20 bases between the two germline ends. The CDR3 DNA reads TGTGCCAGCAGTCTAGGGGGGGTAGCGGAGGCCTACGAGCAGTACTTC. As protein: CASSLGGVAEAYEQYF. Combining the CDR3 with reference TRBV7-6 and TRBJ2-7 gives the whole variable domain GAGVSQSPRYKVTKRGQDVALRCDPISGHVSLYWYRQALGQGPEFLTYFNYEAQQDKSGLPNDRFSAERPEGSISTLTIQRTEQRDSAMYRCASSLGGVAEAYEQYFGPGTRLTVT.

The V gene is TRBV5-1, the J gene TRBJ2-5; D perhaps matches TRBD2 (5 bases). Trimming cost V 3 bases and J 3 bases, with 12 bases left between them. CDR1 and CDR2 (germline): SGHRS, YFSETQ. The CDR3 length is 14 residues. CDR3 protein: CASSYKLEKETQYF. CDR3 coding DNA: TGCGCCAGCAGCTATAAACTAGAAAAAGAGACCCAGTACTTC.

In its sample, this clone was seen once. The V and J genes are TRBV7-8 and TRBJ1-5, with a possible D match to TRBD1 (6 bases). This CDR3 region has 16 residues. Germline V gene data show CDR1 as SGHVS and CDR2 as FQNEAQ. V lost 1 base and J 2 bases, leaving 12 bases between the germline ends. CDR3 residues: CASSLVSGVGNQPQHF. The DNA of the CDR3 is TGTGCCAGCAGCTTAGTATCAGGGGTTGGCAATCAGCCCCAGCATTTT.

The CDR3 DNA follows: TGTGCCAGCAGCTTAGGGATTGCGGAGGACAGGGCACTCCCGCCTCCTAACTATGGCTACACCTTC. Its translation is CASSLGIAEDRALPPPNYGYTF. This chain connects TRBV7-3 to TRBJ1-2; 8 positions agree with TRBD1. The junction had 23 bases not matched to a gene; V was cut back by 2 bases and J by 0 bases. The germline CDR1 and CDR2 sequences are SGHTA and FQGTGA. The CDR3 runs 22 residues. Using reference TRBV7-3 and TRBJ1-2 for the parts outside the CDR3, the full variable domain is GAGVSQTPSNKVTEKGKYVELRCDPISGHTALYWYRQSLGQGPEFLIYFQGTGAADDSGLPNDRFFAVRPEGSVSTLKIQRTERGDSAVYLCASSLGIAEDRALPPPNYGYTFGSGTRLTVV.

This clone was found a few times. This chain uses TRBV2 with TRBJ2-1; 9 nucleotides align to TRBD1. The V gene's germline CDR1 is SNHLY and CDR2 FYNNEI. With 6 bases clipped from V and 3 bases from J, the junction kept 6 bases outside the gene matches. CDR3 length equals 15 residues. This chain's CDR3 is CASSGGQGLYNEQFF. CDR3 coding DNA: TGTGCCAGCAGCGGGGGACAGGGACTCTACAATGAGCAGTTCTTC.

The genes are TRBV6-5 and TRBJ2-7, with D possibly matching TRBD1 (5 bases). This CDR3 region has 14 residues. Germline V gene lookup returns CDR1 MNHEY and CDR2 SVGAGI. The V end lost 7 bases, the J end lost 1 base, and 14 bases lay between the germline ends. In DNA form, the CDR3 reads TGTGCCAGCAACCCACAAGGGGCTTCCTACGAGCAGTACTTC. It yields the protein CASNPQGASYEQYF.

This clone was observed once. The chain couples TRBV5-4 to TRBJ2-1, with D possibly matching TRBD1 (6 bases). Per germline, CDR1 SGHNT and CDR2 YYREEE (reference sequence). V dropped 3 bases and J dropped 6 bases, with 16 bases sitting between them. This CDR3 comprises 15 residues. The CDR3 loop reads CASSWVVAGANEQFF. Here the CDR3 DNA reads TGTGCCAGCAGCTGGGTGGTGGCAGGGGCCAATGAGCAGTTCTTC.

The gene calls are TRBV4-2 and TRBJ2-7; 10 bases fit TRBD2. CDR1 is LGHNA, CDR2 YNFKEQ, per germline. Trimming at V came to 3 bases and at J to 0 bases, leaving 11 bases not matched to a gene. This CDR3 region has 18 residues. CDR3 nucleotide sequence: TGTGCCAGCAGCCAGTTTACCGGGACTAGCGTGAGCTCCTACGAGCAGTACTTC. Encoded protein: CASSQFTGTSVSSYEQYF.

The V gene is TRBV6-5, the J gene TRBJ1-1; TRBD1 agrees at 7 bases. The CDR3 is 14 residues long. The trim removed 4 bases at V and 2 bases at J, leaving 4 bases unmatched. The germline CDR1 and CDR2 sequences are MNHEY and SVGAGI. The chain's CDR3 is CASSLTGVNTEAFF. CDR3 nucleotide sequence: TGTGCCAGCAGTTTAACAGGGGTCAACACTGAAGCTTTCTTT.

This sequence joins TRBV28 and TRBJ2-7; 8 bases align to TRBD2. V dropped 2 bases and J dropped 4; count of bases not matched to a gene: 4. The CDR3 is made up of 14 amino acids. Germline CDR1 MDHEN, CDR2 SYDVKM. CDR3 loop: CASSLSPGGYEQYF. CDR3 sequence (DNA): TGTGCCAGCAGTTTAAGTCCGGGGGGGTACGAGCAGTACTTC.

This chain links TRBV2 with TRBJ2-1, with TRBD1 matching over 8 bases. Germline V CDR1 and CDR2: SNHLY, FYNNEI. After removal of 8 bases from V and 2 bases from J, the junction contained 14 bases not matched to a gene. CDR3 length: 17 amino acids. In nucleotides, the CDR3 is TGTGCCAGCCACGAAATAACAGGGGGTTGGGCCTACAATGAGCAGTTCTTC. It codes for CASHEITGGWAYNEQFF.

V is TRBV10-3 and J is TRBJ2-7; TRBD1 matches 12 bases. The V and J ends lost 6 bases and 5 bases, in that order; junction bases with no gene match: 5. Germline assignment: CDR1 ENHRY and CDR2 SYGVKD. The CDR3 covers 14 residues. CDR3 nucleotides: TGTGCCATCAGCCCGGGACAGGGGGCCAACGAGCAGTACTTC. This gives the protein CAISPGQGANEQYF.

The chain links TRBV6-5 to TRBJ2-7; tentative D call: TRBD2 (6 bases). Germline V gene data show CDR1 as MNHEY and CDR2 as SVGAGI. The CDR3 totals 14 residues. V was shortened by 0 bases and J by 5 bases, with 11 bases between the two germline ends. The CDR3 coding sequence is TGTGCCAGCAGTTACTCGCCAGGGAGGCACGAGCAGTACTTC. Its protein is CASSYSPGRHEQYF.

This rearrangement joins TRBV10-3 to TRBJ1-5; 11 positions match TRBD1. Germline lookup yields CDR1 ENHRY and CDR2 SYGVKD. The CDR3 spans 15 residues. Trimming cost V 5 bases and J 6 bases; bases outside gene matches: 6. The DNA of the CDR3 is TGTGCCATCAGTCCGGGACAGGGGGGAACTCAGCCCCAGCATTTT. This sequence encodes CAISPGQGGTQPQHF.

This clone was counted a single time. V is TRBV7-2 and J is TRBJ1-1; D not certain. The CDR3 loop spans 14 amino acids. CDR1 and CDR2 (germline): SGHTA, FQGNSA. V was pared by 4 bases and J by 0 bases, with 9 bases between. DNA for the CDR3: TGTGCCAGCAGCTCCCAACCAGTGAACACTGAAGCTTTCTTT. Amino acid sequence: CASSSQPVNTEAFF. The whole variable domain, filled in from reference TRBV7-2 and TRBJ1-1, reads GAGVSQSPSNKVTEKGKDVELRCDPISGHTALYWYRQSLGQGLEFLIYFQGNSAPDKSGLPSDRFSAERTGGSVSTLTIQRTQQEDSAVYLCASSSQPVNTEAFFGQGTRLTVV.

This rearrangement joins TRBV7-2 to TRBJ2-3; maybe TRBD2 (6 bases). V was cut by 5 bases and J by 2 bases, with 11 bases left in between. CDR1 is SGHTA and CDR2 is FQGNSA in the germline V gene. This CDR3 has 14 residues. The CDR3 DNA reads as TGTGCCAGCAGCCCGGGGAGGTACACAGATACGCAGTATTTT. Its translation is CASSPGRYTDTQYF. The whole variable domain, remainder taken from reference TRBV7-2 and TRBJ2-3, is GAGVSQSPSNKVTEKGKDVELRCDPISGHTALYWYRQSLGQGLEFLIYFQGNSAPDKSGLPSDRFSAERTGGSVSTLTIQRTQQEDSAVYLCASSPGRYTDTQYFGPGTRLTVL.

The CDR3 DNA follows: TGTGCCAGCAGCCAAGATTTCGGCTCCTACGAGCAGTACTTC. It is translated as CASSQDFGSYEQYF. This chain connects TRBV4-2 to TRBJ2-7; D not resolved. In germline, CDR1 is LGHNA, CDR2 YNFKEQ. V was shortened by 0 bases and J by 0 bases, with 6 bases between the two germline ends. The CDR3 runs 14 residues.

The CDR3: CAASTGANTGELFF. In DNA form, the CDR3 reads TGTGCCGCCTCTACAGGTGCGAACACCGGGGAGCTGTTTTTT. The V call is TRBV24-1, the J call TRBJ2-2, with D maybe TRBD1 (5 bases). In germline, CDR1 is KGHDR, CDR2 SFDVKD. The V end lost 12 bases, the J end lost 0 bases, and 13 bases lay between the germline ends. CDR3 length: 14 amino acids.

This chain links TRBV4-2 with TRBJ2-1, with a weak D call TRBD2 (7 bases). Trimming pared 1 base from V and 3 bases from J, leaving 19 bases between. The V gene's germline CDR1 is LGHNA and CDR2 YNFKEQ. CDR3 size: 18 residues. This CDR3 reads CASSQGGGGGLIYNEQFF. The CDR3 DNA reads TGTGCCAGCAGCCAAGGTGGGGGCGGGGGACTCATCTACAATGAGCAGTTCTTC.